These 16 T cell receptor beta chains came from one sample sequenced in a study of identifying expanded T cells in peripheral blood. Profiling relied on immunoSEQ multiplex PCR, and the TCRdb table lists in-frame clones only, not all of them. The sample consists of roughly 100,000 clones, approximately 89% of them appearing once. Sequenced sample: blood. The origin of the receptors is a person between 18 and 69 years old in good health.

This clone was seen just once. This chain links TRBV5-1 with TRBJ1-5; the D gene is possibly TRBD1 (6 bases). CDR1 and CDR2 (germline): SGHRS, YFSETQ. The CDR3 loop spans 15 amino acids. Trimming left V 1 base short and J 6 bases short, with 14 bases between. The CDR3: CASSLSGGAGQPQHF. For the CDR3, the DNA is TGCGCCAGCAGCTTGAGCGGGGGCGCAGGTCAGCCCCAGCATTTT.

The V and J genes are TRBV9 and TRBJ2-3; 9 nucleotides agree with TRBD2. From germline, CDR1 is SGDLS and CDR2 YYNGEE. With V trimmed by 4 bases and J by 3 bases, 12 bases remained unmatched. The CDR3 sequence is 17 residues long. The CDR3 loop reads CASSLSRRGGITDTQYF. In DNA form, the CDR3 reads TGTGCCAGCAGCCTGTCTCGGCGGGGGGGTATTACAGATACGCAGTATTTT.

The V and J genes are TRBV6-4 and TRBJ2-1; D might be TRBD1 (6 bases). The CDR3 is 13 residues long. V was trimmed by 2 bases and J by 9 bases, leaving 11 bases between them. Germline CDR1 reads MRHNA; CDR2 reads SNTAGT. The DNA of the CDR3 is TGTGCCAGCAGTGACGAGCTCAGGGGTGAGCAGTTCTTC. Its translation: CASSDELRGEQFF.

The chain joins TRBV28 to TRBJ2-7; no firm D call. The germline V and J ends were trimmed by 2 bases and 7 bases, with 9 bases remaining between them. Germline CDR1 is MDHEN and CDR2 is SYDVKM. The CDR3 loop spans 12 amino acids. The CDR3 protein is CASSLPNREQYF. The DNA of the CDR3 is TGTGCCAGCAGTTTACCGAATCGGGAGCAGTACTTC.

J is TRBJ2-2 and V is TRBV7-9, with D possibly being TRBD1 (5 bases). V lost 7 bases, J lost 3 bases, and 12 bases lay in between. The CDR3 has 14 amino acids. Germline assignment: CDR1 SEHNR and CDR2 FQNEAQ (reference sequence). The CDR3 is CASNPDTYTGELFF. The CDR3 region has the DNA TGTGCCAGCAACCCGGACACCTACACCGGGGAGCTGTTTTTT.

The chain uses TRBV9 and TRBJ2-5, with TRBD1 as a possible D gene (5 bases). CDR3 length equals 15 residues. Looked up from germline, CDR1 is SGDLS and CDR2 is YYNGEE. With 0 bases removed from V and 1 base from J, the gap between germline ends came to 10 bases. The CDR3 DNA sequence: TGTGCCAGCAGCGTAGCTCTGGACACCCAAGAGACCCAGTACTTC. This encodes CASSVALDTQETQYF.

This chain connects TRBV10-3 to TRBJ1-5; D gene uncertain. Germline CDR1 ENHRY, CDR2 SYGVKD. The CDR3 length is 14 residues. The CDR3 DNA is TGTGCATCTACAGTGGAGGCAAGCAATCAGCCCCAGCATTTT. This translates into CASTVEASNQPQHF.

This clone occurred once. The same CDR3 also results from other DNA sequences found in this sample. The chain links TRBV6-5 to TRBJ1-2; 7 bases agree with TRBD1. Per germline, CDR1 MNHEY and CDR2 SVGAGI. V shed 6 bases and J 6 bases; nucleotides not matched to a gene: 7. The CDR3 spans 13 residues. CDR3 amino acids: CASRRQGRDGYTF. The CDR3, as DNA: TGTGCCAGCAGGCGACAGGGTAGAGATGGCTACACCTTC.

The chain uses TRBV19 and TRBJ2-2, with 7 bases lining up with TRBD1. Germline loops: CDR1 LNHDA, CDR2 SQIVND (reference sequence). After removal of 5 bases from V and 0 bases from J, the junction contained 12 bases not matched to a gene. This CDR3 is built from 18 residues. CDR3 in amino acids: CASSVGTEFLANTGELFF. For the CDR3, the DNA is TGTGCCAGTAGTGTAGGGACAGAATTTCTCGCGAACACCGGGGAGCTGTTTTTT.

The J gene is TRBJ2-5, the V gene TRBV5-1; TRBD2 might be the D (6 bases). Per the germline V gene, CDR1 is SGHRS and CDR2 is YFSETQ. This CDR3 is 15 amino acids long. The V end lost 1 base, the J end lost 2 bases, and 12 bases lay between the germline ends. The CDR3 nucleotides read TGCGCCAGCAGCTTGAGTGGGACTGATCAAGAGACCCAGTACTTC. Its translation is CASSLSGTDQETQYF.

This chain joins TRBV28 and TRBJ2-7; TRBD2 agrees at 7 bases. Germline trimming cut 4 bases from V and 2 bases from J; bases unmatched to any gene: 2. CDR1 and CDR2 from the germline V gene are MDHEN and SYDVKM. CDR3 length: 13 residues. In DNA, the CDR3 is TGTGCCAGCAGTTCTAGCGGACCCTACGAGCAGTACTTC. This codes for CASSSSGPYEQYF.

This sequence joins TRBV4-1 and TRBJ2-7, with D unresolved. V lost 1 base to trimming and J lost 1 base, with 2 bases between them. Germline lookup yields CDR1 MGHRA and CDR2 YSYEKL. This CDR3 spans 12 amino acids. The CDR3: CASSQGSYEQYF. DNA of the CDR3: TGCGCCAGCAGCCAAGGTTCCTACGAGCAGTACTTC.

This chain connects TRBV6-6 to TRBJ1-5, with 7 positions matching TRBD1. Per germline, CDR1 MNHNY and CDR2 SVGAGI (reference sequence). The ends lost 7 bases at V and 2 bases at J; junction bases unmatched: 5. CDR3 length: 14 amino acids. CDR3 amino acids: CASTDRAGNQPQHF. The CDR3 DNA reads TGTGCCAGCACCGACAGGGCTGGCAATCAGCCCCAGCATTTT.

V is TRBV7-9 and J is TRBJ2-1; 9 bases line up with TRBD1. CDR3 length equals 11 residues. Trimming cost V 5 bases and J 15 bases; bases outside gene matches: 5. CDR1 SEHNR and CDR2 FQNEAQ come from the germline V gene (reference sequence). In nucleotides, the CDR3 is TGTGCCAGCAGCCTGGACAGGGGACTGTTCTTC. It is translated as CASSLDRGLFF. The full variable domain, completed using reference TRBV7-9 and TRBJ2-1, is DTGVSQNPRHKITKRGQNVTFRCDPISEHNRLYWYRQTLGQGPEFLTYFQNEAQLEKSRLLSDRFSAERPKGSFSTLEIQRTEQGDSAMYLCASSLDRGLFFGPGTRLTVL.

CDR3 in amino acids: CASSQEGGRNTGELFF. In DNA form, the CDR3 reads TGTGCCAGCAGCCAAGAAGGGGGAAGAAACACCGGGGAGCTGTTTTTT. The rearrangement links TRBV7-2 to TRBJ2-2, with D tentatively TRBD1 (6 bases). Per germline, CDR1 SGHTA and CDR2 FQGNSA. Trimming removed 5 bases at V and 2 bases at J, with 15 bases between. This CDR3 has 16 amino acids.

This rearrangement joins TRBV5-1 to TRBJ1-2, with a tentative D call TRBD1 (5 bases). Trimming removed 0 bases at V and 8 bases at J, with 14 bases between. CDR3 length: 14 residues. The germline CDR1 and CDR2 sequences are SGHRS and YFSETQ. The CDR3 sequence: CASSLAPDKGGYTF. In DNA form, the CDR3 reads TGCGCCAGCAGCTTGGCCCCGGACAAGGGAGGCTACACCTTC.